Below, 32 T cell receptor beta chains from the same sample are listed, as sequenced in a study of stem cell transplantation in POMP-related autoinflammatory disease. Repertoires were generated with immunoSEQ multiplex PCR, while TCRdb's copy carries only in-frame clones and drops some. This table holds tens of thousands of clones, around 86% found once. The sequencing here drew on CD4+ T cells from PBMCs, taken before stem cell transplantation. The receptors here all came from a human donor with POMP-related autoinflammation and immune dysregulation (PRAID).

This chain joins TRBV11-2 and TRBJ1-1; D might be TRBD1 (5 bases). V gave up 1 base and J gave up 7 bases, with 19 bases separating them. CDR1 and CDR2 (germline): SGHAT, FQNNGV. This CDR3 comprises 16 residues. This chain's CDR3 is CASSLGTQGYVREAFF. CDR3 nucleotides: TGTGCCAGCAGCTTAGGAACTCAGGGCTACGTTCGTGAAGCTTTCTTT.

The chain couples TRBV28 to TRBJ1-3; no clear D. Germline CDR1 and CDR2: MDHEN and SYDVKM. V was clipped by 3 bases and J by 8 bases, with 11 bases between them. This CDR3 has 13 amino acids. The CDR3 DNA reads TGTGCCAGCAGTTTGAATATTGGGTACACCATATATTTT. As protein: CASSLNIGYTIYF.

V is TRBV5-1 and J is TRBJ1-1, with D possibly matching TRBD1 (5 bases). V was clipped by 0 bases and J by 5 bases, with 17 bases between them. The V gene's germline CDR1 is SGHRS and CDR2 YFSETQ. The CDR3 runs 16 residues. The CDR3 region is CASSLEAARGGTEAFF. CDR3 nucleotide sequence: TGCGCCAGCAGCTTGGAGGCAGCCCGGGGGGGTACTGAAGCTTTCTTT. The full variable domain, in which reference TRBV5-1 and TRBJ1-1 provide the parts outside the CDR3, is KAGVTQTPRYLIKTRGQQVTLSCSPISGHRSVSWYQQTPGQGLQFLFEYFSETQRNKGNFPGRFSGRQFSNSRSEMNVSTLELGDSALYLCASSLEAARGGTEAFFGQGTRLTVV.

This chain connects TRBV6-1 to TRBJ2-7; no definite D call. This CDR3 has 13 amino acids. V lost 0 bases and J 4 bases, leaving 7 bases between the germline ends. CDR1 and CDR2 (germline): MNHNS, SASEGT. CDR3 sequence (DNA): TGTGCCAGCAGTGAAGCCTCCCATTACGAGCAGTACTTC. It yields the protein CASSEASHYEQYF.

The chain combines TRBV10-2 with TRBJ2-7; TRBD2 is a possible D gene (6 bases). The CDR3 length is 14 residues. The germline V gene has CDR1 WSHSY and CDR2 SAAADI. Trimming pared 4 bases from V and 7 bases from J, leaving 17 bases between. CDR3 sequence: CASSVGGAQPEQYF. In DNA, the CDR3 is TGCGCCAGCAGTGTTGGCGGGGCCCAACCGGAGCAGTACTTC.

The table lists this clone with a count of one. The genes are TRBV29-1 and TRBJ2-1; D gene uncertain. Germline loops: CDR1 SQVTM, CDR2 ANQGSEA. Trimming removed 0 bases at V and 7 bases at J, with 7 bases between. The CDR3 length is 12 residues. CDR3 sequence reads: CSVEDQGNEQFF. The CDR3 nucleotides read TGCAGCGTTGAAGATCAAGGGAATGAGCAGTTCTTC.

CDR3 nucleotide sequence: TGTGCCAGCAGCTTGGTCTACGAGCAGTACTTC. Translation: CASSLVYEQYF. The J gene is TRBJ2-7, the V gene TRBV5-5; D not certain. Germline V CDR1 and CDR2: SGHKS, YYEKEE (reference sequence). V lost 0 bases to trimming and J lost 3 bases, with 1 base between them. CDR3 length equals 11 residues.

This chain joins TRBV14 and TRBJ2-7; D gene uncertain. Looked up from germline, CDR1 is SGHDN and CDR2 is FVKESK. The CDR3 is made up of 11 amino acids. Trimming took off 5 bases at V and 6 bases at J, with 8 bases between the two ends. This CDR3 reads CASSSPGEQYF. CDR3 nucleotide sequence: TGTGCCAGCAGCTCCCCGGGCGAGCAGTACTTC. Supplemented by reference TRBV14 and TRBJ2-7, the full variable domain reads EAGVTQFPSHSVIEKGQTVTLRCDPISGHDNLYWYRRVMGKEIKFLLHFVKESKQDESGMPNNRFLAERTGGTYSTLKVQPAELEDSGVYFCASSSPGEQYFGPGTRLTVT.

V and J are TRBV6-6 and TRBJ2-7; D call uncertain. Germline V gene sequence: CDR1 MNHNY, CDR2 SVGAGI (reference sequence). Trimming pared 2 bases from V and 2 bases from J, leaving 10 bases between. The CDR3 consists of 14 residues. CDR3 sequence: CASSYGQSTYEQYF. The DNA for the CDR3 is TGTGCCAGCAGTTACGGGCAGTCTACCTACGAGCAGTACTTC.

The genes are TRBV4-1 and TRBJ2-3; the match to TRBD1 covers 10 bases. Germline CDR1 and CDR2: MGHRA and YSYEKL. CDR3 length: 17 residues. The V gene end was trimmed by 0 bases and the J gene end by 7 bases; junction bases not matched to a gene: 10. Here the CDR3 DNA reads TGCGCCAGCAGCCAAGATTTCGGACAGGGGGTCGGAAATACGCAGTATTTT. Translation: CASSQDFGQGVGNTQYF.

The rearrangement links TRBV4-1 to TRBJ2-3, with D perhaps TRBD1 (6 bases). Deletions cut 3 bases from V and 3 bases from J, with 16 bases between. CDR3 length: 16 amino acids. CDR1 and CDR2 from the germline V gene are MGHRA and YSYEKL. DNA of the CDR3: TGCGCCAGCAGCCAGGACCCAGGGGAAGGGACAGATACGCAGTATTTT. Encoded protein: CASSQDPGEGTDTQYF.

The chain couples TRBV27 to TRBJ1-4, with a weak D call TRBD1 (5 bases). The CDR3 covers 13 residues. Germline loops: CDR1 MNHEY, CDR2 SMNVEV (reference sequence). V lost 7 bases and J 3 bases, leaving 9 bases between the germline ends. The CDR3 is CASKGLANEKLFF. For the CDR3, the DNA is TGTGCCAGCAAGGGGTTGGCTAATGAAAAACTGTTTTTT.

Judged by abundance, this clone is medium-sized. The chain is built from TRBV7-9 and TRBJ2-7; TRBD2 aligns across 12 bases. With 5 bases clipped from V and 5 bases from J, the junction kept 7 bases outside the gene matches. The CDR3 extends over 15 amino acids. The V gene's germline CDR1 is SEHNR and CDR2 FQNEAQ (reference sequence). The CDR3 here is CASSPRTSGTDEQYF. CDR3 coding DNA: TGTGCCAGCAGCCCTAGGACTAGCGGGACTGACGAGCAGTACTTC.

The chain couples TRBV12-5 to TRBJ2-1, with 7 nucleotides matching TRBD2. Germline-derived CDR1 and CDR2 are LGHNT and FRNRAP. The V gene end was trimmed by 3 bases and the J gene end by 8 bases; junction bases not matched to a gene: 13. The CDR3 has 16 amino acids. CDR3 sequence reads: CASGFRSSGNGHEQFF. The CDR3 coding sequence is TGTGCTAGTGGTTTCAGGTCTAGCGGTAATGGTCATGAGCAGTTCTTC.

This clone was recorded only once. The chain links TRBV7-3 to TRBJ2-1; 7 bases fit TRBD2. V lost 1 base, J lost 3 bases, and 6 bases stayed unmatched. The CDR3 is 16 amino acids. CDR1 and CDR2 (germline): SGHTA, FQGTGA. The CDR3 DNA follows: TGTGCCAGCAGCTTAATGGGGGAGGGAAACTACAATGAGCAGTTCTTC. Amino acid sequence: CASSLMGEGNYNEQFF.

This clone was detected a few times. The rearrangement joins TRBV30 to TRBJ1-5, with TRBD1 matching 8 bases. The germline V gene encodes CDR1 GTSNPN and CDR2 SVGIG (reference sequence). The junction had 13 bases not matched to a gene; V was cut back by 0 bases and J by 3 bases. The CDR3 is 18 amino acids. The CDR3 DNA reads as TGTGCCTGGAGTGTACGGGGCGCCGGGACAGGTGTCAATCAGCCCCAGCATTTT. Translation: CAWSVRGAGTGVNQPQHF.

The chain is built from TRBV28 and TRBJ1-1; maybe TRBD1 (5 bases). CDR3 length equals 12 residues. V was trimmed by 6 bases and J by 9 bases, leaving 14 bases between them. Germline lookup yields CDR1 MDHEN and CDR2 SYDVKM. Here the CDR3 DNA reads TGTGCCAGCAGCTCGTACAGGTATAAAGCTTTCTTT. Translated, it gives CASSSYRYKAFF.

This chain connects TRBV6-5 to TRBJ1-4; perhaps TRBD1 as D (5 bases). The CDR3 is 15 residues long. Per the germline V gene, CDR1 is MNHEY and CDR2 is SVGAGI. V lost 2 bases, J lost 0 bases, and 7 bases lay in between. The chain's CDR3 is CASSYRDPTNEKLFF. In DNA, the CDR3 is TGTGCCAGCAGTTACAGGGACCCAACTAATGAAAAACTGTTTTTT.

The rearrangement links TRBV6-5 to TRBJ2-4; D assignment may be TRBD1 or TRBD2 (6 bases each). The ends were cut back, 0 bases at V and 1 base at J, with 10 bases in the middle. The germline CDR1 and CDR2 sequences are MNHEY and SVGAGI. The CDR3 totals 16 residues. CDR3 sequence reads: CASSYSLGGAKNIQYF. For the CDR3, the DNA is TGTGCCAGCAGTTACTCCCTCGGGGGCGCCAAAAACATTCAGTACTTC.

V is TRBV30 and J is TRBJ1-4, with 7 bases that match TRBD1. The CDR3 runs to 16 residues. Germline V gene sequence: CDR1 GTSNPN, CDR2 SVGIG (reference sequence). The trim removed 2 bases at V and 7 bases at J, leaving 13 bases unmatched. CDR3 DNA: TGTGCCTGGAGTACGGGGACAGTAATTGAATTTGAAAAACTGTTTTTT. Translated: CAWSTGTVIEFEKLFF. Filled out from reference TRBV30 and TRBJ1-4, the complete variable domain reads SQTIHQWPATLVQPVGSPLSLECTVEGTSNPNLYWYRQAAGRGLQLLFYSVGIGQISSEVPQNLSASRPQDRQFILSSKKLLLSDSGFYLCAWSTGTVIEFEKLFFGSGTQLSVL.

This chain uses TRBV7-6 with TRBJ2-7, with 9 bases aligning to TRBD1. Germline CDR1 reads SGHVS; CDR2 reads FNYEAQ. The ends lost 4 bases at V and 0 bases at J; junction bases unmatched: 4. This CDR3 is 15 amino acids long. The CDR3: CASSSGQGSSYEQYF. CDR3 DNA: TGTGCCAGCAGCTCTGGACAGGGGAGCTCCTACGAGCAGTACTTC.

The V and J genes are TRBV9 and TRBJ2-1; no clear D. CDR3 size: 15 residues. From germline, CDR1 is SGDLS and CDR2 YYNGEE. Trimming pared 2 bases from V and 0 bases from J, leaving 9 bases between. This CDR3 is CASSVDLSSYNEQFF. Written as DNA, the CDR3 is TGTGCCAGCAGCGTTGACTTAAGCTCCTACAATGAGCAGTTCTTC.

The chain couples TRBV18 to TRBJ1-5; TRBD1 might be the D (5 bases). Trimming removed 1 base at V and 7 bases at J, with 17 bases between. The CDR3 runs to 16 residues. The germline CDR1 and CDR2 sequences are KGHSH and LQKENI. The CDR3 DNA sequence: TGTGCCAGCTCACCACTCGGGACTCCTCGAGGACAGCCCCAGCATTTT. It specifies CASSPLGTPRGQPQHF.

V usage is TRBV19 and J usage is TRBJ1-2; weak D call: TRBD1 (5 bases). The V and J ends lost 1 base and 0 bases respectively, with 15 bases between them. The CDR3 extends over 17 amino acids. Germline V gives CDR1 LNHDA, CDR2 SQIVND (reference sequence). CDR3 in amino acids: CASSIVPGGVTNYGYTF. CDR3 bases: TGTGCCAGTAGTATAGTGCCAGGAGGGGTCACTAACTATGGCTACACCTTC.

The chain employs TRBV5-1 and TRBJ1-5; D may be TRBD1 (5 bases). CDR1 SGHRS and CDR2 YFSETQ come from the germline V gene. CDR3 size: 15 residues. V was clipped by 0 bases and J by 2 bases, with 9 bases between them. The CDR3, as DNA: TGCGCCAGCAGCTTGGACGGGACGCGCAATCAGCCCCAGCATTTT. It specifies CASSLDGTRNQPQHF.

The V call is TRBV4-1, the J call TRBJ1-6; a weak D match, TRBD1 (6 bases). Trimming left V 7 bases short and J 10 bases short, with 17 bases between. Germline values: CDR1 MGHRA, CDR2 YSYEKL. CDR3 size: 14 residues. DNA for the CDR3: TGCGCCAGCACCCGACTCGGGGGGCCCTCACCCCTCCACTTT. Its protein product is CASTRLGGPSPLHF.

This chain connects TRBV28 to TRBJ2-5, with 9 bases fitting TRBD2. The V gene's germline CDR1 is MDHEN and CDR2 SYDVKM. Trimming cost V 2 bases and J 4 bases; bases outside gene matches: 5. CDR3 size: 15 residues. CDR3 in amino acids: CASSLGLAGIETQYF. The CDR3 nucleotides read TGTGCCAGCAGTTTAGGCCTAGCGGGAATAGAGACCCAGTACTTC.

The chain recombines TRBV27 with TRBJ2-6, with unresolved D. The germline V and J ends were trimmed by 9 bases and 2 bases, with 11 bases remaining between them. CDR3 length equals 14 residues. Germline-derived CDR1 and CDR2 are MNHEY and SMNVEV (reference sequence). DNA of the CDR3: TGTGCCAGTCGGGCCTTTGCTGGGGCCAACGTCCTGACTTTC. Its protein is CASRAFAGANVLTF.

This rearrangement joins TRBV5-5 to TRBJ1-3; D is unresolved. Trimming removed 4 bases at V and 0 bases at J, with 14 bases between. Germline CDR1 is SGHKS and CDR2 is YYEKEE (reference sequence). The CDR3 has 16 amino acids. CDR3 in amino acids: CASSRNSGVSGNTIYF. CDR3 bases: TGTGCCAGCAGCCGGAACTCCGGGGTCTCTGGAAACACCATATATTTT.

CDR3 in amino acids: CASSPAPAGVFTDTQYF. In DNA, the CDR3 is TGTGCCAGCAGTCCAGCCCCCGCAGGGGTGTTCACAGATACGCAGTATTTT. The chain joins TRBV13 to TRBJ2-3; TRBD1 is a possible D gene (6 bases). CDR1 and CDR2 (germline): PRHDT, FYEKMQ (reference sequence). V shed 6 bases and J shed 2 bases, with 21 bases lying between them. CDR3 size: 17 residues.

This chain connects TRBV28 to TRBJ2-4; unclear D gene. The V gene lost 7 bases and the J gene lost 4 bases, with 14 bases spanning the gap. The CDR3 covers 14 residues. Germline values: CDR1 MDHEN, CDR2 SYDVKM. The CDR3, as DNA: TGTGCCAGCACCCCTAATCCGCTAAAAAACATTCAGTACTTC. Protein sequence: CASTPNPLKNIQYF. Drawing the rest from reference TRBV28 and TRBJ2-4, the complete variable domain is DVKVTQSSRYLVKRTGEKVFLECVQDMDHENMFWYRQDPGLGLRLIYFSYDVKMKEKGDIPEGYSVSREKKERFSLILESASTNQTSMYLCASTPNPLKNIQYFGAGTRLSVL.

V usage is TRBV5-1 and J usage is TRBJ2-1; 8 bases match TRBD2. This CDR3 is built from 14 residues. Germline CDR1 reads SGHRS; CDR2 reads YFSETQ. Trimming took 4 bases from V and 5 from J; bases not matched to a gene: 5. In DNA form, the CDR3 reads TGCGCCAGCAGCCCCGGGGGGGTCGACAATGAGCAGTTCTTC. It specifies CASSPGGVDNEQFF.